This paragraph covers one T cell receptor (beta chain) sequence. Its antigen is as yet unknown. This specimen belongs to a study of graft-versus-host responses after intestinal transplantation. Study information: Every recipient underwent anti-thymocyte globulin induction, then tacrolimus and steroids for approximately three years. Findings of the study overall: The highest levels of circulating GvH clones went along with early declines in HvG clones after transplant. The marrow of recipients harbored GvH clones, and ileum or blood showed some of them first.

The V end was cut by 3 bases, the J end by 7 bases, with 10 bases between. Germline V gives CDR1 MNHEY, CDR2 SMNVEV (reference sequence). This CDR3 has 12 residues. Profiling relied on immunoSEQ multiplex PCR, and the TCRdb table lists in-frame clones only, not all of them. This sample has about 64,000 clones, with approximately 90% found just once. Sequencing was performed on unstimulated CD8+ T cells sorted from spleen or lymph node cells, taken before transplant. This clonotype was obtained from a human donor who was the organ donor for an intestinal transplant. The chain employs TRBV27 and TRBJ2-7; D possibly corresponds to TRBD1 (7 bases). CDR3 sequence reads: CASSFSGGEQYF. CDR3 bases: TGTGCCAGCAGTTTCTCAGGGGGGGAGCAGTACTTC.